Sequencing of this T cell receptor (beta chain) was carried out in a study of T cell repertoires in ileal Crohn's disease. Overall study findings and caveats: Compared with non-smokers, active smokers at surgery showed more clonal expansions. All patients with clonality above 26.8% had endoscopic recurrence.

With respect to this clone: Its target is unknown.

Method: immunoSEQ multiplex PCR; TCRdb's copy keeps in-frame clones and lacks some. The table includes about 7,200 clones, over 70% detected once. The time point is: proximal margin of the surgical specimen (macroscopically non-inflamed). From germline, CDR1 is SGHRS and CDR2 YFSETQ. The CDR3 runs 14 residues. J was trimmed by 6 bases and V by 5 bases; bases with no gene match: 6. The specimen sequenced was ileal tissue. This chain uses TRBV5-1 with TRBJ2-2, with 8 bases identical to TRBD2. The TCR was taken from an adult with Crohn's disease. CDR3 sequence reads: CASRDLAGSGELFF. The CDR3 DNA reads TGCGCCAGCAGGGATTTAGCGGGATCCGGGGAGCTGTTTTTT.